The source of this T cell receptor beta chain is a study of T cells after yellow fever vaccination. General observations from the study: Most clones from primary vaccination were detected again post-booster (around 95% CD4, around 90% CD8).

About this clonotype itself: As yet, its antigen is unknown.

Trimming took 2 bases from V and 4 from J, leaving 10 bases between them. The CDR3 length is 14 residues. Germline CDR1 and CDR2: KGHDR and SFDVKD. From the 5' RACE reads, TCRdb called clonotypes with MiXCR, one entry per CDR3 protein. The sample gives 300,000 to 350,000 distinct CDR3 sequences, 3% to 4.5% of which show up once; roughly 26% is in the top ten. The sample here was PBMCs, taken 5 days after the yellow fever booster vaccination. The chain uses TRBV24-1 and TRBJ1-2; tentatively, D is TRBD1 (6 bases). The clonotype was recovered from a man aged 18 to 29 who received the YFV17D yellow fever vaccine. The CDR3 coding sequence is TGTGCCACCAGTGATTACCGGACAGCCTATGGCTACACCTTC. Translation: CATSDYRTAYGYTF.